This TCR beta chain was profiled in a study of graft-versus-host responses after intestinal transplantation. Study overall: Recipients were given multivisceral, liver-intestinal, or isolated intestinal transplants. Regarding the study as a whole: The recipient marrow held GvH clones, and some of them showed up first in ileum or blood. Where graft-donor T cell macrochimerism was present, patients had high graft-versus-host to host-versus-graft clonal ratios in allografts. Early post-transplant HvG declines were associated with peak circulating GvH clone levels.

Germline V gene lookup returns CDR1 MGHRA and CDR2 YSYEKL. This CDR3 region has 15 residues. The V end was cut by 2 bases, the J end by 7 bases, with 17 bases between. For this clone: Its target is unknown.

This table comes from immunoSEQ multiplex PCR, and its TCRdb copy is limited to in-frame clones, with some not included. The table lists about 94,000 clones, over 75% of them singletons. V usage is TRBV4-1 and J usage is TRBJ1-1; TRBD1 might be the D (5 bases). The specimen comprised unstimulated CD8+ T cells sorted from spleen or lymph node cells, sampled before intestinal transplant. The source is a human donor who received an intestinal transplant. The CDR3 DNA sequence: TGCGCCAGCAGCCAAAAGACAGAGCAATACGGTGAAGCTTTCTTT. Protein sequence: CASSQKTEQYGEAFF.